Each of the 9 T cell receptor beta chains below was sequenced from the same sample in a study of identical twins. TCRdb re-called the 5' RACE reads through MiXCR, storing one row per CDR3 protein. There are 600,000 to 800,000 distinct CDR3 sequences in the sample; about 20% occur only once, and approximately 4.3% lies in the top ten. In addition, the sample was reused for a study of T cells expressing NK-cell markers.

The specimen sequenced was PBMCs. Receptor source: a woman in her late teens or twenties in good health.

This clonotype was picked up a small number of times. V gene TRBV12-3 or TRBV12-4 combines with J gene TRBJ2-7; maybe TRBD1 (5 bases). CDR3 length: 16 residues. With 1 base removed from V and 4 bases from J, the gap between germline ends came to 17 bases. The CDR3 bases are TGTGCCAGCAGTTTAGATCTAGGGGCCCCCGGGTACGAGCAGTACTTC. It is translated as CASSLDLGAPGYEQYF.

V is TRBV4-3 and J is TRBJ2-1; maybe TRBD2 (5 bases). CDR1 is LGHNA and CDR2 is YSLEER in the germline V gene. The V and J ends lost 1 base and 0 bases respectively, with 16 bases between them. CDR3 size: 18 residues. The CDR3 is CASSQVRIGVSSYNEQFF. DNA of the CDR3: TGCGCCAGCAGCCAAGTACGAATCGGGGTGAGCTCCTACAATGAGCAGTTCTTC.

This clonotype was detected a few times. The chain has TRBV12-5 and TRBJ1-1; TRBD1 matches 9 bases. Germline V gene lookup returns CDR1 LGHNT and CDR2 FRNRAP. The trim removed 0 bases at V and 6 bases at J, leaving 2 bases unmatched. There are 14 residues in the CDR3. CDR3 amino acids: CASGLVGTGSEAFF. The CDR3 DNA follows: TGTGCTAGTGGTTTGGTAGGGACAGGGTCTGAAGCTTTCTTT.

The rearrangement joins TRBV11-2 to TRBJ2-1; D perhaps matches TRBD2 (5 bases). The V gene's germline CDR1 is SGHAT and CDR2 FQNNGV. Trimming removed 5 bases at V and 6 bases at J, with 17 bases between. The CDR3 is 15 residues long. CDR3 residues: CASSRISAGSNEQFF. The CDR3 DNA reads TGTGCCAGCAGCCGAATCTCCGCGGGCAGCAATGAGCAGTTCTTC.

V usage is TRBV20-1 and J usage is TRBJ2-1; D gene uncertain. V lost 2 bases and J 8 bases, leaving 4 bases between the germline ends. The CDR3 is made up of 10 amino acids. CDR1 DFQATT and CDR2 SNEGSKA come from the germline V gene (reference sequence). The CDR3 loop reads CSARSHEQFF. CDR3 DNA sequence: TGCAGTGCTAGATCGCATGAGCAGTTCTTC.

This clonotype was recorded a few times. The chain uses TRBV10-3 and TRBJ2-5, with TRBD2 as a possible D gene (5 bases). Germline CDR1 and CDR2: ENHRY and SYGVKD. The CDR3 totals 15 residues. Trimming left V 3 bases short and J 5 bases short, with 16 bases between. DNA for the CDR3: TGTGCCATCAGTGACCCGAATCGGCGAGGGGAGACCCAGTACTTC. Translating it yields CAISDPNRRGETQYF.

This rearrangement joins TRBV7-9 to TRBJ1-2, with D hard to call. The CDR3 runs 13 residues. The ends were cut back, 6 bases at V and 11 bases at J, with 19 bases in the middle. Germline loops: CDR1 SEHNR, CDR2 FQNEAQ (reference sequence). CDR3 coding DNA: TGTGCCAGCAGTGAAACTGGAGTGAGGAAATACACCTTC. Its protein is CASSETGVRKYTF.

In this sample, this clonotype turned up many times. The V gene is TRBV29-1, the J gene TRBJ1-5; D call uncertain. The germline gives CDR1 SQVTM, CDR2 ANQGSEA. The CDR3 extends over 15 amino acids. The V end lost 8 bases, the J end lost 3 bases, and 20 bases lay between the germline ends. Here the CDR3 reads CSSLRLFGYNQPQHF. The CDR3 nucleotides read TGCAGCTCCCTGAGATTATTCGGGTACAATCAGCCCCAGCATTTT.

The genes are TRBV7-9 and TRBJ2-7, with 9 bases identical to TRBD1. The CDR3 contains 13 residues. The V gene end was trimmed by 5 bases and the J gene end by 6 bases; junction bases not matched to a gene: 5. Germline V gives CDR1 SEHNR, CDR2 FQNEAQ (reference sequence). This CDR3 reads CASSRQGGLEQYF. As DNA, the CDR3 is TGTGCCAGCAGCCGACAGGGGGGGCTCGAGCAGTACTTC.